The 10 T cell receptor beta chains below all came from one sample that was sequenced in a study of cytomegalovirus exposure and HLA in healthy donors. 60 Vbeta and 13 Jbeta primers were used in PCR. The assay was immunoSEQ multiplex PCR, and TCRdb's table has in-frame clones only and misses some. Of approximately 170,000 clones listed, approximately 73% are singletons. The material sequenced was PBMCs. These receptors originate from a man aged 50-59 years in good health and CMV-seronegative.

This clone was observed at least ten times. The rearrangement uses TRBV19 and TRBJ1-5; D uncertain. From germline, CDR1 is LNHDA and CDR2 SQIVND (reference sequence). V gave up 5 bases and J gave up 0 bases, with 5 bases separating them. The CDR3 runs 13 residues. CDR3 protein: CASSPFSNQPQHF. The CDR3 DNA follows: TGTGCCAGTAGTCCCTTTAGCAATCAGCCCCAGCATTTT.

This clone was detected only once. The chain employs TRBV5-6 and TRBJ2-5, with 8 bases matching TRBD2. This CDR3 is 13 amino acids long. Trimming cost V 3 bases and J 5 bases; bases outside gene matches: 3. From germline, CDR1 is SGHDT and CDR2 YYEEEE. The CDR3 coding sequence is TGTGCCAGCAGCTGGGGCGGGGGGGAGACCCAGTACTTC. It yields the protein CASSWGGGETQYF.

The chain employs TRBV10-3 and TRBJ1-6; D possibly corresponds to TRBD1 (5 bases). The CDR3 spans 15 residues. Trimming took off 4 bases at V and 7 bases at J, with 14 bases between the two ends. The germline gives CDR1 ENHRY, CDR2 SYGVKD. CDR3 bases: TGTGCCATCAGTGTCACAGGCCCGCAAAATTCACCCCTCCACTTT. Translation: CAISVTGPQNSPLHF.

This clone appeared a single time. V and J are TRBV9 and TRBJ2-5; 10 bases are shared with TRBD2. Germline CDR1 and CDR2: SGDLS and YYNGEE. The CDR3 extends over 15 amino acids. With 0 bases clipped from V and 5 bases from J, the junction kept 4 bases outside the gene matches. The CDR3 loop reads CASSVVAGGRETQYF. In DNA, the CDR3 is TGTGCCAGCAGCGTAGTAGCGGGGGGACGGGAGACCCAGTACTTC.

J is TRBJ2-3 and V is TRBV19, with TRBD2 as a possible D gene (6 bases). Deletions cut 9 bases from V and 2 bases from J, with 15 bases between. Germline V gene data show CDR1 as LNHDA and CDR2 as SQIVND (reference sequence). The CDR3 runs 14 residues. The chain's CDR3 is CASTSLGATDTQYF. The CDR3 DNA sequence: TGTGCCAGCACTAGCTTAGGGGCCACAGATACGCAGTATTTT. Drawing the rest from reference TRBV19 and TRBJ2-3, the complete variable domain is DGGITQSPKYLFRKEGQNVTLSCEQNLNHDAMYWYRQDPGQGLRLIYYSQIVNDFQKGDIAEGYSVSREKKESFPLTVTSAQKNPTAFYLCASTSLGATDTQYFGPGTRLTVL.

The chain joins TRBV7-2 to TRBJ1-3; tentatively, D is TRBD1 (5 bases). Trimming removed 0 bases at V and 0 bases at J, with 6 bases between. Germline V gene lookup returns CDR1 SGHTA and CDR2 FQGNSA. The CDR3 is 15 residues long. The CDR3 nucleotides are TGTGCCAGCAGCTTAGCGGACAACTCTGGAAACACCATATATTTT. It codes for CASSLADNSGNTIYF.

J is TRBJ2-2 and V is TRBV2; 7 bases are a match to TRBD1. CDR1 is SNHLY, CDR2 FYNNEI, per germline. The CDR3 contains 14 residues. V lost 6 bases and J lost 1; bases outside the gene matches: 2. Here the CDR3 DNA reads TGTGCCAGCAGCAGGACAGGGAACACCGGGGAGCTGTTTTTT. It specifies CASSRTGNTGELFF.

This clone was seen a single time. The V gene is TRBV7-9, the J gene TRBJ2-1; D is perhaps TRBD2 (5 bases). V dropped 9 bases and J dropped 10 bases, with 16 bases sitting between them. Germline loops: CDR1 SEHNR, CDR2 FQNEAQ (reference sequence). This CDR3 has 12 amino acids. Here the CDR3 DNA reads TGTGCCAGTATATCTTTCGGGGAGGAGCAGTTCTTC. This translates into CASISFGEEQFF.

The chain joins TRBV6-5 to TRBJ1-6; D perhaps matches TRBD1 (5 bases). The V gene lost 2 bases and the J gene lost 5 bases, with 10 bases spanning the gap. Per germline, CDR1 MNHEY and CDR2 SVGAGI. The CDR3 has 15 amino acids. This CDR3 reads CASSYVRVNNSPLHF. In DNA form, the CDR3 reads TGTGCCAGCAGTTACGTCAGGGTCAATAATTCACCCCTCCACTTT.

This chain links TRBV7-9 with TRBJ2-5; a possible D gene is TRBD2 (5 bases). The CDR3 extends over 12 amino acids. V was clipped by 5 bases and J by 11 bases, with 15 bases between them. Per the germline V gene, CDR1 is SEHNR and CDR2 is FQNEAQ (reference sequence). CDR3 loop: CASSRRPGEQYF. The CDR3 DNA sequence: TGTGCCAGCAGCCGTAGACCCGGGGAGCAGTACTTC.